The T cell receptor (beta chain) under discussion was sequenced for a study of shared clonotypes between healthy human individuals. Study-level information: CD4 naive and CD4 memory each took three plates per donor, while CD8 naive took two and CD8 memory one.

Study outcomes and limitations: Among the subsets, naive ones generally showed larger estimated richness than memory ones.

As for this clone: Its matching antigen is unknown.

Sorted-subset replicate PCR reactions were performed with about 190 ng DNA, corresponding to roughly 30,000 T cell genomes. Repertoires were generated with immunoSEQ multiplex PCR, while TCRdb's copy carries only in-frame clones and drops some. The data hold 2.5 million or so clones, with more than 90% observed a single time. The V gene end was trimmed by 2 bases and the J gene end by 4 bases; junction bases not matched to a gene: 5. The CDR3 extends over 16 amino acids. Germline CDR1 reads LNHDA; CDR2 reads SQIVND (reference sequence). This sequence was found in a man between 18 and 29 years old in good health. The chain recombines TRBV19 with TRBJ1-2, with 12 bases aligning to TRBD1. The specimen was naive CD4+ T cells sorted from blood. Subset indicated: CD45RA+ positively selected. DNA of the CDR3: TGTGCCAGTAGTATATGGGACAGGGGGCTGTTCTATGGCTACACCTTC. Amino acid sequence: CASSIWDRGLFYGYTF.